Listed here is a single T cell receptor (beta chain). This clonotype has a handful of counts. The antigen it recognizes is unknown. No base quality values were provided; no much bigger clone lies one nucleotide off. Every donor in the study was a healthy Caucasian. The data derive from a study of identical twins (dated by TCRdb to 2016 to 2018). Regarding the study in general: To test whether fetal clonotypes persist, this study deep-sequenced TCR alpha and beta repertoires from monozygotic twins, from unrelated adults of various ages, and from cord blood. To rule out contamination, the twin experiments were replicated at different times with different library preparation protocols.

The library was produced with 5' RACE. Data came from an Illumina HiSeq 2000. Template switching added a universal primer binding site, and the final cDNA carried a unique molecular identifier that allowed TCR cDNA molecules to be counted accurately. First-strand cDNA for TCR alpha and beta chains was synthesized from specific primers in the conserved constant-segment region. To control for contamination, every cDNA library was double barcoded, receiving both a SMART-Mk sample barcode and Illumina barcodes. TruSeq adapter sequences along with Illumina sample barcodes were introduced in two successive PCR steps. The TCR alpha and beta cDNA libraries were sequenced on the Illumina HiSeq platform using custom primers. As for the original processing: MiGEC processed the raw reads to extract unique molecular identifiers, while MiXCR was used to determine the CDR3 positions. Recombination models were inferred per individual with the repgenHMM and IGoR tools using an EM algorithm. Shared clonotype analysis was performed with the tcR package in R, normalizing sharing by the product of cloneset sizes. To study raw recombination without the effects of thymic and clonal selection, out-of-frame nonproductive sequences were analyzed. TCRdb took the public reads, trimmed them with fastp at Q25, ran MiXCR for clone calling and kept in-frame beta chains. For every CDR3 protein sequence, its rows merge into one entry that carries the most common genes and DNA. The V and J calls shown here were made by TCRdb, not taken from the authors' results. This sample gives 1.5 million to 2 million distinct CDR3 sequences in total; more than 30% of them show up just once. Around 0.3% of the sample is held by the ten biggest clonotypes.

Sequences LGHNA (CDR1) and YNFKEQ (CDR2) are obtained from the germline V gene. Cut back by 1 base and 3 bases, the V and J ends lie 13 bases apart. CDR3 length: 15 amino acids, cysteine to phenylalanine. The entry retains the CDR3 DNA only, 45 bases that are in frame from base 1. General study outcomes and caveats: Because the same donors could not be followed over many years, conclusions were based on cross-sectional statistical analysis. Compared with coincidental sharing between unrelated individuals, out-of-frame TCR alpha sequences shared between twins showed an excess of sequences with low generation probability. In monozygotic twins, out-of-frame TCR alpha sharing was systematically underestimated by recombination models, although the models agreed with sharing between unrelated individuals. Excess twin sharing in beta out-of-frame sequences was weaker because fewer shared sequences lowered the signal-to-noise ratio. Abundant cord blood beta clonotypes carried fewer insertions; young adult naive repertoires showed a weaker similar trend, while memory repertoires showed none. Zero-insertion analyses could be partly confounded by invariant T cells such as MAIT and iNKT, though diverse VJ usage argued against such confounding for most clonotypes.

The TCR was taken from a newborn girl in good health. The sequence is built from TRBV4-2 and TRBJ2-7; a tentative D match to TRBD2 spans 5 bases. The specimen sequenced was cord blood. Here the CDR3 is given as CASSQGSGTNYEQYF. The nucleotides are TGTGCCAGCAGCCAAGGATCGGGAACCAACTACGAGCAGTACTTC.